The 5 T cell receptor beta chains presented below share a single source sample, sequenced in a study of blood T cell repertoires in COVID-19. The method was immunoSEQ multiplex PCR; TCRdb's version includes in-frame clones alone and lacks a portion of them. The top ten hold roughly a sixth of the sample, which has 150,000 or so clones, 90% seen once. The material sequenced was peripheral blood. Receptor source: a man aged 60 to 75 with active or convalescent COVID-19.

J is TRBJ2-2 and V is TRBV4-2, with TRBD2 identical over 14 bases. Germline assignment: CDR1 LGHNA and CDR2 YNFKEQ. V dropped 4 bases and J dropped 5; count of bases not matched to a gene: 6. This CDR3 comprises 17 residues. CDR3 coding DNA: TGTGCCAGCAGCCGGGGACTAGCGGGAGTAGGTACCGGGGAGCTGTTTTTT. It yields the protein CASSRGLAGVGTGELFF.

The gene calls are TRBV19 and TRBJ1-3, with 9 bases that match TRBD1. This CDR3 spans 17 amino acids. Looked up from germline, CDR1 is LNHDA and CDR2 is SQIVND (reference sequence). Losses at the gene ends were 2 bases for V and 0 bases for J; bases not matched to a gene: 5. This CDR3 is CASSISGQGFSGNTIYF. The CDR3 DNA reads as TGTGCCAGTAGTATATCCGGACAGGGGTTCTCTGGAAACACCATATATTTT.

The chain has TRBV5-4 and TRBJ2-6, with a tentative D call TRBD2 (5 bases). Trimming took off 2 bases at V and 0 bases at J, with 9 bases between the two ends. Germline V gene data show CDR1 as SGHNT and CDR2 as YYREEE (reference sequence). The CDR3 covers 16 residues. CDR3 amino acids: CASSFVGSSGANVLTF. The CDR3 DNA sequence: TGTGCCAGCAGCTTCGTTGGGAGCTCTGGGGCCAACGTCCTGACTTTC.

J is TRBJ1-1 and V is TRBV6-4; TRBD1 aligns across 9 bases. This CDR3 has 13 amino acids. Germline V CDR1 and CDR2: MRHNA, SNTAGT. The V and J ends lost 7 bases and 11 bases, in that order; junction bases with no gene match: 11. The CDR3 reads CASMRTGDRRAFF. The CDR3 region has the DNA TGTGCCAGCATGAGGACAGGGGACAGGCGGGCTTTCTTT.

This chain connects TRBV21-1 to TRBJ2-2; no DNA check was done on the table's D call, TRBD2. TRBV21-1 is a recognized pseudogene. The CDR3 has 17 residues. CDR3 amino acids: CASSIRTSGEPTGELFF. Written as DNA, the CDR3 is TGTGCCAGCAGCATAAGGACTAGCGGGGAGCCCACCGGGGAGCTGTTTTTT.